This T cell receptor (beta chain) was sequenced in a study of control samples from healthy donors and cancer patients. Germline CDR1 and CDR2: LNHDA and SQIVND (reference sequence). The CDR3 is 15 amino acids. The junction had 6 bases not matched to a gene; V was cut back by 6 bases and J by 3 bases. Clones were sequenced by immunoSEQ multiplex PCR, and TCRdb holds only the in-frame ones, with some missing. This sample carries roughly 88,000 clones, roughly 93% of them seen once, and the ten largest clones take 8%. The clonotype was recovered from a man between 18 and 35 years old in good health. Sequenced: blood. The rearrangement joins TRBV19 to TRBJ1-1; 11 bases fit TRBD1. The CDR3 reads CASRGQGGDYTEAFF. The CDR3 DNA follows: TGTGCCAGTAGGGGACAGGGGGGCGACTACACTGAAGCTTTCTTT.